A selection of T cell receptor beta chains follows, all from one sample in a study of T cell responses to AZD1222 COVID-19 vaccine. Generated by immunoSEQ multiplex PCR, the TCRdb table keeps only in-frame clones and is missing some. Of about 82,000 clones detected, more than 85% appear once; the ten largest clones hold roughly 5.6%. The sample consisted of peripheral blood, taken on day 0 of AZD1222 vaccination. Receptors were obtained from an adult in good health. The CDR3 runs from the conserved cysteine through the conserved F or W. A D gene is named only where the DNA matches it firmly. A clone size is listed for some rows: how often the clone was seen (once, few, many), or a class if it is expanded.

v_gene	j_gene	abundance	d_gene	CDR3aa	CDR3nt
TRBV3-1/TRBV3-2	TRBJ2-6	-	-	CASSQSGSGANVLTF	TGTGCCAGCAGCCAATCCGGGTCTGGGGCCAACGTCCTGACTTTC
TRBV21-1	TRBJ2-7	-	-	CASSKRQGANEQYF	TGTGCCAGCAGCAAGCGCCAAGGGGCGAACGAGCAGTACTTC
TRBV9	TRBJ1-1	-	-	CASSVDRNTEAFF	TGTGCCAGCAGCGTAGACAGGAACACTGAAGCTTTCTTT
TRBV2	TRBJ2-7	-	-	CASRTPDSPYEQYF	TGTGCCAGCAGGACACCTGACTCACCCTACGAGCAGTACTTC
TRBV11-2	TRBJ2-3	-	-	CASSLKSIGTDTQYF	TGTGCCAGCAGCTTAAAATCTATCGGGACAGATACGCAGTATTTT
TRBV27	TRBJ2-2	-	TRBD2	CASSSSGVNTGELFF	TGTGCCAGCAGTTCTAGCGGGGTAAACACCGGGGAGCTGTTTTTT
TRBV7-2	TRBJ2-7	-	-	CASTSIPGLSYEQYF	TGTGCCAGCACCTCTATTCCGGGACTCTCATACGAGCAGTACTTC
TRBV10-1	TRBJ2-3	-	-	CASSDRQGYGSSSTDTQYF	TGCGCCAGCAGTGACCGGCAGGGTTATGGATCATCTAGCACAGATACGCAGTATTTT
TRBV5-1	TRBJ2-7	-	TRBD1	CASSLGQGYHEQYF	TGCGCCAGCAGCCTGGGACAGGGGTACCACGAGCAGTACTTC
TRBV5-1	TRBJ1-5	-	-	CASRIGPISNQPQHF	TGCGCCAGCAGGATTGGGCCCATTAGCAATCAGCCCCAGCATTTT
TRBV2	TRBJ2-7	-	-	CASTRDKAYEQYF	TGTGCCAGCACCCGGGACAAAGCCTACGAGCAGTACTTC
TRBV12-3/TRBV12-4	TRBJ1-1	-	-	CASGRASNTEAFF	TGTGCCAGCGGTAGGGCGTCGAACACTGAAGCTTTCTTT
TRBV5-4	TRBJ1-4	-	-	CASSPFPNEKLFF	TGTGCCAGCAGCCCCTTCCCTAATGAAAAACTGTTTTTT
TRBV5-6	TRBJ2-3	-	TRBD2	CASSWRVTSVRTDTQYF	TGTGCCAGCAGCTGGAGGGTAACTAGCGTCAGGACAGATACGCAGTATTTT
TRBV6-4	TRBJ2-4	-	-	CASTKRRGLTLAKNIQYF	TGTGCCAGCACTAAGAGGCGAGGACTCACTCTAGCCAAAAACATTCAGTACTTC
TRBV6-5	TRBJ2-1	few	-	CASSYSGSSYNEQFF	TGTGCCAGCAGTTACTCAGGGAGCTCCTACAATGAGCAGTTCTTC
TRBV15	TRBJ1-1	-	-	CATSRDSWGDTEAFF	TGTGCCACCAGCAGAGATTCTTGGGGGGACACTGAAGCTTTCTTT
TRBV4-1	TRBJ2-3	-	-	CASSQDPIVPHRTDTQYF	TGCGCCAGCAGCCAAGATCCCATAGTCCCCCACCGCACAGATACGCAGTATTTT
TRBV19	TRBJ2-1	few	-	CAISIYLSTGGGGEQFF	TGTGCCATTAGTATATATCTATCGACAGGAGGGGGGGGTGAGCAGTTCTTC
TRBV3-1/TRBV3-2	TRBJ2-1	-	TRBD1	CASSQDRTGWVDNEQFF	TGTGCCAGCAGCCAAGATAGGACAGGGTGGGTTGACAATGAGCAGTTCTTC
TRBV30	TRBJ1-2	-	-	CAWTFPDPRGGYTF	TGTGCCTGGACCTTCCCAGACCCACGGGGTGGCTACACCTTC
TRBV19	TRBJ2-2	-	-	CASRPSGTATGELFF	TGTGCCAGTAGGCCGTCGGGAACTGCCACCGGGGAGCTGTTTTTT
TRBV19	TRBJ2-5	once	-	CASSIRPVGETQYF	TGTGCCAGTAGTATTCGGCCCGTGGGGGAGACCCAGTACTTC
TRBV9	TRBJ2-7	-	-	CASSATAGTEQYF	TGTGCCAGCAGCGCCACGGCAGGGACCGAGCAGTACTTC
TRBV27	TRBJ2-7	-	-	CASLSGPREQYF	TGTGCCAGCCTATCTGGGCCCCGCGAGCAGTACTTC
TRBV27	TRBJ2-7	-	TRBD2	CASSFTSGYEQYF	TGTGCCAGCAGTTTCACTAGCGGCTACGAGCAGTACTTC
TRBV28	TRBJ1-6	few	-	CASSLGGGNSPLHF	TGTGCCAGCAGTTTAGGGGGAGGTAATTCACCCCTCCACTTT
TRBV4-3	TRBJ1-2	-	TRBD1	CASSLVGTETVYGYTF	TGCGCCAGCAGCCTTGTTGGGACAGAGACAGTCTATGGCTACACCTTC
TRBV7-9	TRBJ1-6	-	TRBD1	CASSSFLVTGTGGNSPLHF	TGTGCCAGCAGCTCCTTTCTGGTCACCGGGACAGGGGGTAATTCACCCCTCCACTTT
TRBV7-9	TRBJ2-1	-	-	CASSSTEFSYNEQFF	TGTGCCAGCAGCTCGACAGAGTTCTCCTACAATGAGCAGTTCTTC
TRBV12-3/TRBV12-4	TRBJ2-7	-	-	CASSLLSYEQYF	TGTGCCAGCAGTTTATTATCCTACGAGCAGTACTTC
TRBV10-3	TRBJ1-1	-	-	CAISLGLNTEAFF	TGTGCCATCAGTCTGGGCCTGAACACTGAAGCTTTCTTT
TRBV19	TRBJ1-1	few	-	CASSRGPPNTEAFF	TGTGCCAGTAGCCGGGGACCGCCGAACACTGAAGCTTTCTTT
TRBV4-3	TRBJ1-1	-	-	CASSQDPMNTEAFF	TGCGCCAGCAGCCAAGATCCTATGAACACTGAAGCTTTCTTT
TRBV13	TRBJ2-1	-	TRBD2	CASSSPIAGGRDNEQFF	TGTGCCAGCAGCTCACCGATAGCGGGGGGGAGGGACAATGAGCAGTTCTTC
TRBV19	TRBJ2-1	-	TRBD2	CASAWTSGNEQFF	TGTGCCAGTGCCTGGACTAGCGGGAATGAGCAGTTCTTC
TRBV6-5	TRBJ1-6	few	-	CASRREHSNSPLHF	TGTGCCAGCAGAAGGGAACACAGTAATTCACCCCTCCACTTT
TRBV5-4	TRBJ1-2	-	-	CASSSLDSLYGYTF	TGTGCCAGCAGCTCGCTGGACAGTCTCTATGGCTACACCTTC
TRBV7-8	TRBJ2-5	-	TRBD2	CASSSGLAGGQETQYF	TGTGCCAGCAGCTCGGGACTAGCGGGGGGGCAAGAGACCCAGTACTTC
TRBV3-1/TRBV3-2	TRBJ1-3	-	-	CASSSFPPSSGNTIYF	TGTGCCAGCAGCTCCTTTCCCCCGAGCTCTGGAAACACCATATATTTT